One T cell receptor (beta chain) is described in this entry. Its antigen is unknown. This sample is drawn from a study of T cell responses to AZD1222 COVID-19 vaccine. Study-level points and caveats: Among AZD1222 vaccinees, only 5 to 7 were seropositive at baseline. Reports say nearly half of spike-specific TCRs go after unmutated variant regions. Spike-specific TCR breadth rose after two AZD1222 doses, and depth rose as well.

The method was immunoSEQ multiplex PCR; TCRdb's version includes in-frame clones alone and lacks a portion of them. In the table there are some 80,000 clones, about 90% of which are singletons. The sequencing here drew on peripheral blood, taken on day 0 of AZD1222 vaccination. This receptor was identified in an adult in good health.

DNA for the CDR3: TGTGCCAGCAGTCGGGGGGGTGAAGCTTTCTTT. It is translated as CASSRGGEAFF. The chain is built from TRBV12-3 or TRBV12-4 and TRBJ1-1; D perhaps matches TRBD1 (5 bases). V was trimmed by 5 bases and J by 7 bases, leaving 8 bases between them. This CDR3 spans 11 amino acids.